Below are 20 T cell receptor beta chains sequenced from a single sample in a study of control samples from healthy donors and cancer patients. Method: immunoSEQ multiplex PCR; TCRdb's copy keeps in-frame clones and lacks some. The sample holds about 79,000 clones, 93% seen once. Input material: PBMCs. The receptors shown here come from a woman aged 40 to 49 with lung cancer.

The chain carries TRBV10-3 and TRBJ1-1, with D uncertain. CDR1 and CDR2 (germline): ENHRY, SYGVKD. V dropped 8 bases and J dropped 8 bases, with 18 bases sitting between them. The CDR3 extends over 13 amino acids. The DNA of the CDR3 is TGTGCCATCGCGGCAGGCTTTTCCCCGGAAGCTTTCTTT. It is translated as CAIAAGFSPEAFF.

The chain recombines TRBV5-5 with TRBJ1-5; a weak D match, TRBD1 (5 bases). CDR3 length equals 15 residues. CDR1 is SGHKS and CDR2 is YYEKEE in the germline V gene (reference sequence). The ends were cut back, 3 bases at V and 1 base at J, with 11 bases in the middle. The CDR3: CASSWTPLSNQPQHF. In DNA form, the CDR3 reads TGTGCCAGCAGCTGGACACCTTTGAGCAATCAGCCCCAGCATTTT. Complete variable domain (other parts from reference TRBV5-5 and TRBJ1-5): DAGVTQSPTHLIKTRGQQVTLRCSPISGHKSVSWYQQVLGQGPQFIFQYYEKEERGRGNFPDRFSARQFPNYSSELNVNALLLGDSALYLCASSWTPLSNQPQHFGDGTRLSIL.

The chain couples TRBV9 to TRBJ1-1; 8 positions match TRBD1. The germline V gene encodes CDR1 SGDLS and CDR2 YYNGEE. The V and J ends lost 2 bases and 10 bases, in that order; junction bases with no gene match: 10. CDR3 length: 14 residues. CDR3 amino acids: CASSVNSYRGGAFF. The CDR3 DNA is TGTGCCAGCAGCGTCAATTCCTACAGGGGGGGAGCTTTCTTT.

V and J are TRBV6-6 and TRBJ1-6; 9 bases map to TRBD1. V lost 5 bases, J lost 7 bases, and 3 bases stayed unmatched. The CDR3 is 14 residues long. Germline loops: CDR1 MNHNY, CDR2 SVGAGI (reference sequence). The CDR3 DNA sequence: TGTGCCAGCAGTACCGGGACAGGGAATTCACCCCTCCACTTT. This sequence encodes CASSTGTGNSPLHF.

The rearrangement uses TRBV5-1 and TRBJ2-2; D remains unclear. The V end lost 5 bases, the J end lost 4 bases, and 9 bases lay between the germline ends. Germline loops: CDR1 SGHRS, CDR2 YFSETQ. The CDR3 is 13 residues long. CDR3 protein: CASRFLVTGELFF. In DNA, the CDR3 is TGCGCCAGCAGGTTTCTTGTCACCGGGGAGCTGTTTTTT.

The CDR3 coding sequence is TGTGCCAGCAGTGGATACAGAGAAGCTTTCTTT. This encodes CASSGYREAFF. The rearrangement links TRBV2 to TRBJ1-1; D is ambiguous. The CDR3 totals 11 residues. The germline CDR1 and CDR2 sequences are SNHLY and FYNNEI. The V and J ends lost 4 bases and 8 bases respectively, with 8 bases between them.

The V call is TRBV12-3 or TRBV12-4, the J call TRBJ2-1, with 8 bases fitting TRBD2. V shed 8 bases and J 5 bases; nucleotides not matched to a gene: 5. The CDR3 has 13 amino acids. CDR3 protein: CASGGLEHNEQFF. The CDR3 DNA sequence: TGTGCCAGCGGGGGACTAGAACACAATGAGCAGTTCTTC.

This clone occurred a few times. J is TRBJ2-1 and V is TRBV11-2; 7 bases map to TRBD1. J gave up 6 bases and V 1 base, and 6 bases lay outside the gene matches. Germline lookup yields CDR1 SGHAT and CDR2 FQNNGV. The CDR3 has 15 residues. As DNA, the CDR3 is TGTGCCAGCAGCTTAGCTAGGGGGCCCCTCAATGAGCAGTTCTTC. Amino acids: CASSLARGPLNEQFF.

This clone was seen once. The chain links TRBV27 to TRBJ1-1; D is unresolved. The length of the CDR3 is 13 residues. V gave up 5 bases and J gave up 1 base, with 8 bases separating them. In germline, CDR1 is MNHEY, CDR2 SMNVEV (reference sequence). The CDR3 spells CASSHQRNTEAFF. In DNA form, the CDR3 reads TGTGCCAGCAGTCACCAACGGAACACTGAAGCTTTCTTT.

The chain is built from TRBV11-2 and TRBJ1-1; D call uncertain. Trimming stripped 3 bases from V and 5 bases from J, with 4 bases between. CDR1 is SGHAT, CDR2 FQNNGV, per germline. This CDR3 comprises 11 residues. The CDR3 region is CASSFGTEAFF. CDR3 nucleotide sequence: TGTGCCAGCAGCTTTGGGACTGAAGCTTTCTTT. Variable domain in full (rest from reference TRBV11-2 and TRBJ1-1): EAGVAQSPRYKIIEKRQSVAFWCNPISGHATLYWYQQILGQGPKLLIQFQNNGVVDDSQLPKDRFSAERLKGVDSTLKIQPAKLEDSAVYLCASSFGTEAFFGQGTRLTVV.

V usage is TRBV5-1 and J usage is TRBJ2-7; TRBD1 matches at 9 bases. The germline CDR1 and CDR2 sequences are SGHRS and YFSETQ. V was clipped by 0 bases and J by 4 bases; unmatched bases: 5. CDR3 size: 15 residues. DNA for the CDR3: TGCGCCAGCAGCTTGGCCGGGACAGGGAAGTACGAGCAGTACTTC. It is translated as CASSLAGTGKYEQYF.

V and J are TRBV9 and TRBJ2-5; 9 bases align to TRBD2. The trim removed 2 bases at V and 5 bases at J, leaving 7 bases unmatched. Germline assignment: CDR1 SGDLS and CDR2 YYNGEE. There are 15 residues in the CDR3. The CDR3: CASSVGLASVETQYF. Written as DNA, the CDR3 is TGTGCCAGCAGCGTGGGACTAGCTTCGGTCGAGACCCAGTACTTC. Full variable domain (missing parts from reference TRBV9 and TRBJ2-5): DSGVTQTPKHLITATGQRVTLRCSPRSGDLSVYWYQQSLDQGLQFLIQYYNGEERAKGNILERFSAQQFPDLHSELNLSSLELGDSALYFCASSVGLASVETQYFGPGTRLLVL.

The sample holds one count of this clone. The rearrangement joins TRBV5-8 to TRBJ1-1; 8 bases are a match to TRBD1. This CDR3 has 13 residues. Germline V gene data show CDR1 as SGHTS and CDR2 as YDEGEE. The junction had 5 bases not matched to a gene; V was cut back by 5 bases and J by 5 bases. The CDR3 sequence is CASRATGGTEAFF. The CDR3 coding sequence is TGTGCCAGCAGAGCTACAGGGGGGACTGAAGCTTTCTTT.

The chain employs TRBV4-1 and TRBJ1-5; no clear D. This CDR3 is built from 16 residues. The germline gives CDR1 MGHRA, CDR2 YSYEKL. V lost 4 bases and J 7 bases, leaving 20 bases between the germline ends. The CDR3 protein is CASSPAWAASGQPQHF. CDR3 sequence (DNA): TGCGCCAGCAGCCCGGCCTGGGCAGCCTCGGGGCAGCCCCAGCATTTT.

Remarks on this clone: This same CDR3 is encoded by further DNA sequences in the sample. The chain links TRBV5-1 to TRBJ2-5; D is possibly TRBD2 (7 bases). Germline CDR1 and CDR2: SGHRS and YFSETQ. This CDR3 is built from 13 residues. Trimming removed 0 bases at V and 5 bases at J, with 8 bases between. The CDR3 region has the DNA TGCGCCAGCAGCTTGGAGGGGGGGGAGACCCAGTACTTC. Translation gives CASSLEGGETQYF.

This chain uses TRBV2 with TRBJ2-3, with D perhaps TRBD2 (5 bases). With 8 bases removed from V and 0 bases from J, the gap between germline ends came to 21 bases. The CDR3 is 17 amino acids. CDR1 and CDR2 (germline): SNHLY, FYNNEI. The CDR3 DNA sequence: TGTGCCAGCGCCACGAGGACTTTCTTTCCTAGCACAGATACGCAGTATTTT. Translation: CASATRTFFPSTDTQYF.

V and J are TRBV25-1 and TRBJ1-4; 8 bases map to TRBD1. The CDR3 is 15 residues long. CDR1 is MGHDK, CDR2 SYGVNS, per germline. With V trimmed by 2 bases and J by 3 bases, 2 bases remained unmatched. The CDR3 region is CASSEKTGANEKLFF. The CDR3 DNA sequence: TGTGCCAGCAGTGAAAAGACAGGGGCTAATGAAAAACTGTTTTTT.

The chain links TRBV9 to TRBJ2-5, with 10 positions matching TRBD1. The V gene end was trimmed by 2 bases and the J gene end by 2 bases; junction bases not matched to a gene: 9. The CDR3 totals 17 residues. The V gene's germline CDR1 is SGDLS and CDR2 YYNGEE. CDR3 bases: TGTGCCAGCAGCGTGAGGACAGGGGGGAACCCACAAGAGACCCAGTACTTC. This sequence encodes CASSVRTGGNPQETQYF.

The chain recombines TRBV6-1 with TRBJ2-3; 7 bases fit TRBD2. Germline lookup yields CDR1 MNHNS and CDR2 SASEGT. The CDR3 is 14 residues long. Losses at the gene ends were 0 bases for V and 3 bases for J; bases not matched to a gene: 0. Written as DNA, the CDR3 is TGTGCCAGCAGTGAAGCGGGGGGGACAGATACGCAGTATTTT. Encoded protein: CASSEAGGTDTQYF.

The chain employs TRBV18 and TRBJ2-1, with D uncertain. The germline V gene has CDR1 KGHSH and CDR2 LQKENI. The V gene lost 3 bases and the J gene lost 0 bases, with 9 bases spanning the gap. The CDR3 extends over 15 amino acids. This chain's CDR3 is CASSPDQSSYNEQFF. Here the CDR3 DNA reads TGTGCCAGCTCACCGGACCAGAGCTCCTACAATGAGCAGTTCTTC.